These T cell receptor beta chains were read from a single sample in a study of T-cell memory formation after mild COVID-19. TCRdb independently ran MiXCR on the 5' RACE reads; one entry per CDR3 protein. The table includes approximately 260,000 distinct CDR3 sequences, about a sixth detected once. Material: PBMCs or a T cell subset sorted from them (not recorded which). These receptors came from a man aged 18 to 29 who had mild COVID-19 (a few samples of this study predate the infection). Cell type and time point are not known. Each CDR3 is given with its conserved first and last residue. The D gene is left open where the match is weak. Size is omitted from some rows. Given values are once, few, many or a class for expanded clones.

j_call clone_size v_call d_call cdr3_nt cdr3_aa
TRBJ2-7 many TRBV5-1 . TGCGCCAGCAGATCCGGGACCGCGTACGAGCAGTACTTC CASRSGTAYEQYF
TRBJ1-2 many TRBV12-3/TRBV12-4 . TGTGCCAGCAGGGCGGCAAATGGGCTTGGTGGCTACACCTTC CASRAANGLGGYTF
TRBJ1-2 . TRBV3-1 . TGTGCCAGCAGCCAAGGCAGGGGCGCGGGCTACACCTTC CASSQGRGAGYTF
TRBJ1-1 . TRBV2 . TGTGCCAGCAGTGAAAGTATGGGTGGCACTGAAGCTTTCTTT CASSESMGGTEAFF
TRBJ2-5 few TRBV19 . TGTGCCAGTAGAGAAAGGGTGAAAGAGACCCAGTACTTC CASRERVKETQYF
TRBJ2-1 many TRBV9 . TGTGCCAGCAGCGCAACAGGGAATAAGTTCTTC CASSATGNKFF
TRBJ2-1 . TRBV20-1 TRBD1 TGCAGTGCTACGGACAGGGAGTACAATGAGCAGTTCTTC CSATDREYNEQFF
TRBJ1-2 . TRBV7-2 TRBD1 TGTGCCAGCAGCCCGACAGGGGGAATCTATGGCTACACCTTC CASSPTGGIYGYTF
TRBJ1-1 . TRBV6-2/TRBV6-3 . TGTGCCAGCAGTTCAGTGAACCGGGCTGAAGCTTTCTTT CASSSVNRAEAFF
TRBJ2-1 few TRBV11-2 TRBD2 TGTGCCAGCAGCTTAGTAAGGGGACTAGCGGGGTACAATGAGCAGTTCTTC CASSLVRGLAGYNEQFF
TRBJ1-6 . TRBV4-3 . TGCGCCAGCAGCCACCGGCTCGAACAGGGTTCACCCCTCCACTTT CASSHRLEQGSPLHF
TRBJ1-6 . TRBV10-3 . TGTGCCATCAGTGAGAACAGGTTAAATAATTCACCCCTCCACTTT CAISENRLNNSPLHF
TRBJ2-1 . TRBV6-5 . TGTGCCAGCCGAACCCGACAATTGCAGTTCTTC CASRTRQLQFF
TRBJ1-1 . TRBV6-1 . TGTGCCAGCAGTGAAGCGGGACCTGAGAACACTGAAGCTTTCTTT CASSEAGPENTEAFF
TRBJ2-4 . TRBV7-2 TRBD2 TGTGCCAGCAGCCGCCGGGGGGTAAACATTCAGTACTTC CASSRRGVNIQYF
TRBJ1-2 . TRBV20-1 . TGCAGTGCTCCTCGATTGGGGTATGGCTACACCTTC CSAPRLGYGYTF
TRBJ2-5 . TRBV29-1 . TGCAGCGTTGTACCTCTGGGGGAGGAGACCCAGTACTTC CSVVPLGEETQYF
TRBJ1-1 . TRBV28 . TGTGCCAGCAGTCCGGGGACAATTGCCAAAGCTTTCTTT CASSPGTIAKAFF
TRBJ2-7 . TRBV12-3/TRBV12-4 TRBD2 TGTGCCAGCAGTTTAGCCCTAGCGGGGGGGAGTCTATACGAGCAGTACTTC CASSLALAGGSLYEQYF
TRBJ2-2 few TRBV4-1 . TGCGCCAGCAGCCCCCCGTCCCTAGGCACCGGGGAGCTGTTTTTT CASSPPSLGTGELFF
TRBJ2-5 . TRBV4-1 TRBD2 TGCGCCAGCAGCCAAGGGCAAGCGGGGGGCCAAGAGACCCAGTACTTC CASSQGQAGGQETQYF
TRBJ2-3 . TRBV10-3 TRBD1 TGTGCCATCAGCGGGACAGGGACAGATACGCAGTATTTT CAISGTGTDTQYF
TRBJ2-5 . TRBV20-1 TRBD1 TGCAGTGGCTGGGACAGGGGAGGTAAAGAGACCCAGTACTTC CSGWDRGGKETQYF
TRBJ2-1 . TRBV6-2/TRBV6-3 . TGTGCCAGCAGCCCGGTGGGGGCGGCCTACAATGAGCAGTTCTTC CASSPVGAAYNEQFF
TRBJ2-1 . TRBV28 . TGTGCCAGCAGTCAGGGGGGCAGGAATGAGCAGTTCTTC CASSQGGRNEQFF
TRBJ1-3 . TRBV11-2 TRBD1 TGTGCCAGCAGCCCGGGACAGGGGGCGTCTGGAAACACCATATATTTT CASSPGQGASGNTIYF
TRBJ2-5 . TRBV5-6 . TGTGCCAGCAGCTTGGGCCAGGGGCCGGCTACCCAAGAGACCCAGTACTTC CASSLGQGPATQETQYF
TRBJ2-5 few TRBV20-1 . TGCAGTGCTATTCCGGGAGTTGTCCAAGAGACCCAGTACTTC CSAIPGVVQETQYF
TRBJ1-4 . TRBV4-1 . TGCGCCAGCAGCCTTAACCCAGGGTCTAATGAAAAACTGTTTTTT CASSLNPGSNEKLFF
TRBJ2-1 few TRBV12-3/TRBV12-4 . TGTGCCAGCAGTCCCAATCTGAGGGATGAGCAGTTCTTC CASSPNLRDEQFF
TRBJ1-2 . TRBV6-2/TRBV6-3 TRBD1 TGTGCCAGCAGTTACGGAGGGGACAGTCTTAGCTATGGCTACACCTTC CASSYGGDSLSYGYTF
TRBJ2-4 . TRBV20-1 . TGCAGTGTGGTCCCAAATGAAAACATTCAGTACTTC CSVVPNENIQYF
TRBJ1-6 few TRBV12-3/TRBV12-4 . TGTGCCAGCAGTCCAGGGAGGAGGATCCCCCTCCACTTT CASSPGRRIPLHF
TRBJ1-2 . TRBV2 . TGTGCCAGCAGCAGGGACTATGGCTACACCTTC CASSRDYGYTF
TRBJ2-3 many TRBV20-1 . TGCAGTGCTAGAGATCGGCGGGGGCTCACAGATACGCAGTATTTT CSARDRRGLTDTQYF
TRBJ1-1 . TRBV3-1 TRBD1 TGTGCCAGCAGCCAAGGGACAGGCCTCGAAGCTTTCTTT CASSQGTGLEAFF
TRBJ1-1 . TRBV7-9 . TGTGCCAGCAGCCAACCCGACAGGGAAGCTTTCTTT CASSQPDREAFF
TRBJ1-1 . TRBV20-1 . TGCAGTGCCCGTCGCGTACCCAAGGGCGCTGAAGCTTTCTTT CSARRVPKGAEAFF
TRBJ2-1 few TRBV9 TRBD1 TGTGCCAGCAGCGTAGCCCGACAGGGCCACAATGAGCAGTTCTTC CASSVARQGHNEQFF
TRBJ1-1 . TRBV7-9 . TGTGCCAGCAGCTCCGACGAAAAGGGAGCGAACACTGAAGCTTTCTTT CASSSDEKGANTEAFF
TRBJ2-1 . TRBV5-5 . TGTGCCAGCAGCCTGGACAGTTACGTGGGCAATGAGCAGTTCTTC CASSLDSYVGNEQFF
TRBJ2-3 . TRBV20-1 . TGCAGTGCTAGGGAGCAGGGCACAGATACGCAGTATTTT CSAREQGTDTQYF
TRBJ2-3 . TRBV6-2/TRBV6-3 . TGTGCCAGCAGTTATACCCGACAGGATACGCAGTATTTT CASSYTRQDTQYF
TRBJ1-3 few TRBV7-2 . TGTGCCAGCAGCTCCTCCTCCTGGGGCTCCCCTGGAAACACCATATATTTT CASSSSSWGSPGNTIYF
TRBJ2-3 . TRBV9 TRBD2 TGTGCCAGCAGCGTAGGTCTAGCGGGGGACTTCGTACTGAGCACAGATACGCAGTATTTT CASSVGLAGDFVLSTDTQYF